In this sample, the clone carrying this TCR beta chain turned up a few times. Its antigen is not known. The length of the CDR3 is 13 residues. Germline V CDR1 and CDR2: SQVTM, ANQGSEA. The V gene lost 4 bases and the J gene lost 0 bases, with 8 bases spanning the gap. This entry comes from a study of identical twins. Template switching introduced a universal primer site, and the cDNA bore unique molecular identifiers. TCRdb passed the 5' RACE reads through MiXCR, listing each CDR3 protein once. The sample contains 300,000 to 400,000 distinct CDR3 sequences, roughly an eighth of which appear only once. Findings of the study overall: Models, which agreed with sharing between unrelated individuals, nonetheless underestimated the out-of-frame TCR alpha sharing seen in monozygotic twins. Beta clonotypes that were abundant in cord blood contained fewer insertions, a pattern absent from memory repertoires.

Another study also made use of these data, one on yellow fever vaccine responses in identical twins.

The sequence was obtained from a woman aged 18-29 years in good health. Sequenced: CD8+ T cells sorted from blood. This sequence joins TRBV29-1 and TRBJ2-3; D not resolved. The CDR3 protein is CSVVVGSTDTQYF. Here the CDR3 DNA reads TGCAGCGTTGTGGTCGGTAGCACAGATACGCAGTATTTT.